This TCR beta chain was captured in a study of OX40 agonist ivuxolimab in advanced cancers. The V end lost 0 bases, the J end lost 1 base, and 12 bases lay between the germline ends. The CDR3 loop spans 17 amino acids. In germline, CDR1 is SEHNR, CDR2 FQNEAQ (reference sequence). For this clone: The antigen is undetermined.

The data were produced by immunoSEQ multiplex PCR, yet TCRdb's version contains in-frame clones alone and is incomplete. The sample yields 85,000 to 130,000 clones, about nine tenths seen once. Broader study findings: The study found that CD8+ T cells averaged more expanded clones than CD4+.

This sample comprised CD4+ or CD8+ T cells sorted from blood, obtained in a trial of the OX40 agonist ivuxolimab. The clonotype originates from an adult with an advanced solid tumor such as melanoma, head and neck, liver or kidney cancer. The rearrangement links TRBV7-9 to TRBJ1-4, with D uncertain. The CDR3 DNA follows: TGTGCCAGCAGCTTAGCATGGGGTACCCAAACTAATGAAAAACTGTTTTTT. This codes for CASSLAWGTQTNEKLFF.